This TCR beta chain was retrieved from a study of T cell responses to AZD1222 COVID-19 vaccine. Whole-study findings and limits: The reported proportion of spike-specific TCRs targeting unmutated variant regions was nearly half. The donors showed a predominance of white British ancestry and of females, with possible underestimation of clonal diversity.

Remarks on this clone: Its matching antigen is unknown.

TCRdb's copy holds only in-frame clones and misses some; the assay was immunoSEQ multiplex PCR. The sample holds over 130,000 clones, more than 90% seen once. The sequence derives from an adult who received the AZD1222 COVID-19 vaccine. Specimen: peripheral blood, collected 28 days after the second AZD1222 dose.

CDR3 sequence (DNA): TGTGCCAGCAGACGGACAGAAAATTCACCCCTCCACTTT. Its protein product is CASRRTENSPLHF. This chain connects TRBV7-2 to TRBJ1-6; tentatively, D is TRBD1 (6 bases). V lost 6 bases to trimming and J lost 7 bases, with 10 bases between them. The V gene's germline CDR1 is SGHTA and CDR2 FQGNSA. The CDR3 is 13 residues long.